The 2 T cell receptor beta chains listed next were all sequenced from one sample in a study of identical twins. Each CDR3 protein is one row after TCRdb ran MiXCR on the 5' RACE reads. Among about 340,000 distinct CDR3 sequences, around 12% were seen once, and the ten largest hold 7.2%. The same sample was also studied in work on yellow fever vaccine responses in identical twins.

The sequencing input was CD8+ T cells sorted from blood. These receptors all come from a young woman in good health.

The genes are TRBV7-8 and TRBJ2-1; either TRBD1 or TRBD2 may fit D (9 bases each). The V end lost 5 bases, the J end lost 8 bases, and 28 bases lay between the germline ends. The CDR3 runs 18 residues. Germline lookup yields CDR1 SGHVS and CDR2 FQNEAQ. The chain's CDR3 is CASSVQGARDSGSHEQFF. In DNA, the CDR3 is TGTGCCAGCAGCGTACAGGGGGCGCGGGATAGCGGGAGCCATGAGCAGTTCTTC.

This clonotype was detected ten times or more. This chain joins TRBV5-1 and TRBJ2-7, with 8 bases that match TRBD2. The CDR3 length is 12 residues. The ends lost 2 bases at V and 6 bases at J; junction bases unmatched: 1. CDR1 and CDR2 from the germline V gene are SGHRS and YFSETQ. DNA for the CDR3: TGCGCCAGCAGCTTTGCGGGAGGCGAGCAGTACTTC. It translates to CASSFAGGEQYF.